This TCR beta chain was captured by sequencing in a study of T cells in Graves' hyperthyroidism and ophthalmopathy. TCR beta CDR3 regions were amplified from RNA. The HTBI primer set served for first-round RT-PCR of the TCR CDR3. Using its own MiXCR run on the multiplex PCR reads, TCRdb lists one record per CDR3 protein. The sample carries 400,000 to 450,000 distinct CDR3 sequences, under 15% recorded once. In this sample, this clonotype turned up a few times. V was clipped by 5 bases and J by 5 bases; unmatched bases: 11. CDR1 and CDR2 from the germline V gene are MGHRA and YSYEKL. This CDR3 contains 15 residues.

The receptor was isolated from a man aged 18 to 35 with Graves' ophthalmopathy. Sequences were obtained from blood. V is TRBV4-1 and J is TRBJ2-7, with 8 bases aligning to TRBD2. The CDR3 DNA follows: TGCGCCAGCAGCTTCACAAGCGGGAGTGGGAACGAGCAGTACTTC. Its translation: CASSFTSGSGNEQYF.